This is a list of T cell receptor beta chains from one sample in a study of beta chain features in type 1 diabetes. The method was immunoSEQ multiplex PCR; TCRdb's version includes in-frame clones alone and lacks a portion of them. The sample shows about 390,000 clones, roughly a tenth of them seen only once. The source material was central memory CD4+ T cells from blood. The receptors here all came from a man under 40 with type 1 diabetes. Each CDR3 is given with its conserved first and last residue. The D gene is left open where the match is weak. A row's size may be missing; if present it is once, few, many or a size class.

v_call	j_call	clone_size	d_call	cdr3_nt	cdr3_aa
TRBV28	TRBJ1-5	few	.	TGTGCCAGCAGTTTATTGCCAGCAAATAGCAATCAGCCCCAGCATTTT	CASSLLPANSNQPQHF
TRBV6-6	TRBJ1-5	few	.	TGTGCCAGCAGTGATCCCCAGGTTCACCAGCCCCAGCATTTT	CASSDPQVHQPQHF
TRBV14	TRBJ1-1	few	.	TGTGCCAGCAGCCGACTTACAGGGCGGAGCACTGAAGCTTTCTTT	CASSRLTGRSTEAFF
TRBV5-1	TRBJ2-1	.	TRBD1	TGCGCCAGCAGCTTGGCGGGACAGGGGGCATACAATGAGCAGTTCTTC	CASSLAGQGAYNEQFF
TRBV19	TRBJ2-7	.	TRBD1	TGTGCCAGTAGTACCAGGGCGACAGGGACCTACGAGCAGTACTTC	CASSTRATGTYEQYF
TRBV2	TRBJ2-2	.	TRBD1	TGTGCCAGCAGTGAAGCCCCAGGGGGCGTCACCGGGGAGCTGTTTTTT	CASSEAPGGVTGELFF
TRBV6-6	TRBJ1-1	few	.	TGTGCCAGCAGCCGGAGAGACACTGAAGCTTTCTTT	CASSRRDTEAFF
TRBV27	TRBJ2-3	few	.	TGTGCCAGCAGTTTATCGGACCCCACAGATACGCAGTATTTT	CASSLSDPTDTQYF
TRBV28	TRBJ2-7	few	TRBD2	TGTGCCAGCAGTCCCAGCGGGGGAACCTACGAGCAGTACTTC	CASSPSGGTYEQYF
TRBV6-6	TRBJ2-7	few	TRBD1	TGTGCCAGCAGCCTCACACAGGGGTTGGTGTACTTC	CASSLTQGLVYF
TRBV11-2	TRBJ1-2	.	.	TGTGCCAGCAGCGCGCCTGTCCCAGGGGCCCAATATGGCTACACCTTC	CASSAPVPGAQYGYTF
TRBV28	TRBJ2-3	few	.	TGTGCCAGCAGTTTGACCGGGACGCGGACAGATACGCAGTATTTT	CASSLTGTRTDTQYF
TRBV18	TRBJ2-1	few	TRBD2	TGTGCCAGCTCACCAGGACTAGCGGGAGGCCATGAGCAGTTCTTC	CASSPGLAGGHEQFF
TRBV10-3	TRBJ2-1	few	TRBD2	TGTGCCATCAGTGCCGGGGGACTAGCCTTTCATGAGCAGTTCTTC	CAISAGGLAFHEQFF
TRBV5-6	TRBJ2-7	.	.	TGTGCCAGCAGCTTGGGACACGGGTACGAGCAGTACTTC	CASSLGHGYEQYF
TRBV11-2	TRBJ2-5	.	TRBD2	TGTGCCAGCAGAGCGGGAGGGGAGACCCAGTACTTC	CASRAGGETQYF
TRBV11-1	TRBJ2-6	few	.	TGTGCCAGCAGCCCTTCCAGGGGAGCCAACGTCCTGACTTTC	CASSPSRGANVLTF
TRBV27	TRBJ1-2	few	.	TGTGCCAGCAGTTTAGGCGGGACACTTTATGGCTACACCTTC	CASSLGGTLYGYTF
TRBV28	TRBJ2-7	few	TRBD1	TGTGCCAGTAAAGACAGGGGAAGGTACGAGCAGTACTTC	CASKDRGRYEQYF
TRBV27	TRBJ2-2	few	TRBD2	TGTGCCAGCAGTTCCTGGACTAGCGGGACGGCCGGGGAGCTGTTTTTT	CASSSWTSGTAGELFF
TRBV27	TRBJ2-5	few	.	TGTGCCAGCAGTCCCCTAGGGGTACAGGGAGAGACCCAGTACTTC	CASSPLGVQGETQYF
TRBV7-6	TRBJ2-7	once	TRBD1	TGTGCCAGCAGCCCACCAGACAGGGGGGCCTACGAGCAGTACTTC	CASSPPDRGAYEQYF
TRBV7-3	TRBJ2-1	.	.	TGTGCCAGCAGCCCCCGACCCATCCATGAGCAGTTCTTC	CASSPRPIHEQFF
TRBV19	TRBJ1-5	few	.	TGTGCCAGTATGTCTGGACCGTTAAATCAGCCCCAGCATTTT	CASMSGPLNQPQHF
TRBV6-4	TRBJ2-2	few	.	TGTGCCAGCAGTGAGGCGCGAAACACCGGGGAGCTGTTTTTT	CASSEARNTGELFF
TRBV2	TRBJ2-2	.	TRBD2	TGTGCCAGCAGCGGACTAGCCGGACCTCTGGAGCTGTTTTTT	CASSGLAGPLELFF
TRBV7-9	TRBJ2-7	.	.	TGTGCCAGCAGCCCGACCCCCGGGACGGGACCTGGTTACGAGCAGTACTTC	CASSPTPGTGPGYEQYF
TRBV5-4	TRBJ2-1	few	.	TGTGCCAGCAGCCGATCTAGAGGGGACTCCTACAATGAGCAGTTCTTC	CASSRSRGDSYNEQFF
TRBV4-1	TRBJ2-2	.	TRBD1	TGCGCCAGCAGCCAACCTCCGGGACAGGGTTACACCGGGGAGCTGTTTTTT	CASSQPPGQGYTGELFF
TRBV2	TRBJ2-3	.	.	TGTGCCAGCCAACCTAGGGCTAGCACAGATACGCAGTATTTT	CASQPRASTDTQYF
TRBV7-2	TRBJ1-1	few	.	TGTGCCAGCAGCTTAGCCTCGTCTACAGGGAACACTGAAGCTTTCTTT	CASSLASSTGNTEAFF
TRBV7-9	TRBJ1-5	few	TRBD1	TGTGCCAGCAGCTATACAGGGGATCAGCCCCAGCATTTT	CASSYTGDQPQHF
TRBV7-6	TRBJ2-5	few	.	TGTGCCAGCAGCTTAGAGGTGGGGGAGGTAAAGACCCAGTACTTC	CASSLEVGEVKTQYF
TRBV6-1	TRBJ2-7	few	TRBD2	TGTGCCAGCAGTGATGTGGGGACTAATCGCTACGAGCAGTACTTC	CASSDVGTNRYEQYF
TRBV10-3	TRBJ1-2	few	.	TGTGCCATCAGTGTGGAAGGGGCGAACTATGGCTACACCTTC	CAISVEGANYGYTF
TRBV11-2	TRBJ2-2	few	TRBD1	TGTGCCAGCAGCCAGGACAGGGGGCGCACCGGGGAGCTGTTTTTT	CASSQDRGRTGELFF
TRBV6-5	TRBJ2-3	.	.	TGTGCCAGCAGTACTAGGGAAGCCACAGATACGCAGTATTTT	CASSTREATDTQYF
TRBV4-2	TRBJ1-1	few	.	TGTGCCAGCAGCCAAGAGTCTCAGGGTGACACTGAAGCTTTCTTT	CASSQESQGDTEAFF
TRBV7-2	TRBJ2-1	many	.	TGTGCCAGCAGCTTAACGCAGGGAAATGAGCAGTTCTTC	CASSLTQGNEQFF
TRBV11-3	TRBJ1-1	.	TRBD1	TGTGCCAGCAGCTTAGATCTGTGGGGACAGGGCCGGAATGAAGCTTTCTTT	CASSLDLWGQGRNEAFF
TRBV4-3	TRBJ1-5	few	.	TGCGCCAGCAGCCAAGATCTGAGCCAGCCCCAGCATTTT	CASSQDLSQPQHF
TRBV29-1	TRBJ2-7	.	.	TGCAGCGTACAGGTGATCTCCTACGAGCAGTACTTC	CSVQVISYEQYF
TRBV19	TRBJ2-5	few	.	TGTGCCAGTAGTATTTTAGGGGGGCTAGGAGAGACCCAGTACTTC	CASSILGGLGETQYF
TRBV7-2	TRBJ1-4	few	.	TGTGCCAGCAGCATGGGTTCAGGAGGTGAAAAACTGTTTTTT	CASSMGSGGEKLFF
TRBV20-1	TRBJ1-2	.	.	TGCAGTGCTAGTTACGGTCCTGGCTACACCTTC	CSASYGPGYTF
TRBV11-2	TRBJ2-2	.	TRBD1	TGTGCCAGCAGCTTGGGCCGACAGGGACGAGACACCGGGGAGCTGTTTTTT	CASSLGRQGRDTGELFF
TRBV2	TRBJ1-4	.	TRBD1	TGTGCCAGCAGGGTCGGACAGGACCGTGGAAAACTGTTTTTT	CASRVGQDRGKLFF
TRBV6-1	TRBJ1-4	few	TRBD1	TGTGCCAGCAGTCGGGGACAGAATAATGAAAAACTGTTTTTT	CASSRGQNNEKLFF
TRBV7-3	TRBJ1-1	few	TRBD1	TGTGCCAGCAGCTCGCTCGACAGGGTGATAGAGGCTTTCTTT	CASSSLDRVIEAFF
TRBV11-2	TRBJ2-7	few	.	TGTGCCAGCAGCTTTAACAGGGCAGGTAACTACGAGCAGTACTTC	CASSFNRAGNYEQYF
TRBV7-8	TRBJ2-5	.	TRBD1	TGTGCCAGCAGCCAGGGACAGGAACAAGAGACCCAGTACTTC	CASSQGQEQETQYF
TRBV4-3	TRBJ2-7	few	TRBD2	TGCGCCAGCAGCCAAGATTTCGCTAGCGGGAGGCAATACGAGCAGTACTTC	CASSQDFASGRQYEQYF
TRBV6-5	TRBJ1-2	.	.	TGTGCCAGCAGTTACGGAGCTAACTATGGCTACACCTTC	CASSYGANYGYTF